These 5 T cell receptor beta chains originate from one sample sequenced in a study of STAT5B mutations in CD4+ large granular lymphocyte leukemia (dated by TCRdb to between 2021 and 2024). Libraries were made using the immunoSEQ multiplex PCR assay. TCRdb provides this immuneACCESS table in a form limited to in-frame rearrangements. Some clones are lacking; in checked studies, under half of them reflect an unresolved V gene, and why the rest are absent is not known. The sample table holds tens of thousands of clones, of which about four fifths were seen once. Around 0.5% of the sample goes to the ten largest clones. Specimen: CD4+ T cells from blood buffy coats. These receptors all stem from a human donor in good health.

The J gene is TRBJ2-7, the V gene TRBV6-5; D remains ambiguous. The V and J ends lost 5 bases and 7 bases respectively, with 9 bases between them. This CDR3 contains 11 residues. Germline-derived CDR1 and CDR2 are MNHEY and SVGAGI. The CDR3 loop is CASSTHGEQYF. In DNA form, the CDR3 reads TGTGCCAGCAGTACCCACGGGGAGCAGTACTTC.

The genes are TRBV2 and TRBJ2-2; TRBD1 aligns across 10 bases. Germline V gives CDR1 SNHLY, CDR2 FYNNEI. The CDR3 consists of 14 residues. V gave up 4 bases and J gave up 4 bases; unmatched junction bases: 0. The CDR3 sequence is CASSGQGATGELFF. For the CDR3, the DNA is TGTGCCAGCAGTGGACAGGGGGCCACCGGGGAGCTGTTTTTT.

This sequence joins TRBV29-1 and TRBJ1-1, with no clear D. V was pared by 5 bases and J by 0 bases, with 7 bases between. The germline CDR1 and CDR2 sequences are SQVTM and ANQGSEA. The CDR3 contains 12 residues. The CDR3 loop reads CSVRTLNTEAFF. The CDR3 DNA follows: TGCAGCGTTCGGACGCTGAACACTGAAGCTTTCTTT.

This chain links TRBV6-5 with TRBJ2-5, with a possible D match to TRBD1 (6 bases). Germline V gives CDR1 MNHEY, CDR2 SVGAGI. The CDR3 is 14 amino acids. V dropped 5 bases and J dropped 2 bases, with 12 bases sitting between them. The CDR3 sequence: CASSPTGTQETQYF. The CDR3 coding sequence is TGTGCCAGCAGTCCTACAGGGACGCAAGAGACCCAGTACTTC.

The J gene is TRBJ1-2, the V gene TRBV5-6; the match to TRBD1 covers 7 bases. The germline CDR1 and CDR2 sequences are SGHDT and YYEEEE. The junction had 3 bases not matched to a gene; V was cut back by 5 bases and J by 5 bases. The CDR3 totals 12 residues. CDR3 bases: TGTGCCAGCAGTCCGGGACAGTATGGCTACACCTTC. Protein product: CASSPGQYGYTF.